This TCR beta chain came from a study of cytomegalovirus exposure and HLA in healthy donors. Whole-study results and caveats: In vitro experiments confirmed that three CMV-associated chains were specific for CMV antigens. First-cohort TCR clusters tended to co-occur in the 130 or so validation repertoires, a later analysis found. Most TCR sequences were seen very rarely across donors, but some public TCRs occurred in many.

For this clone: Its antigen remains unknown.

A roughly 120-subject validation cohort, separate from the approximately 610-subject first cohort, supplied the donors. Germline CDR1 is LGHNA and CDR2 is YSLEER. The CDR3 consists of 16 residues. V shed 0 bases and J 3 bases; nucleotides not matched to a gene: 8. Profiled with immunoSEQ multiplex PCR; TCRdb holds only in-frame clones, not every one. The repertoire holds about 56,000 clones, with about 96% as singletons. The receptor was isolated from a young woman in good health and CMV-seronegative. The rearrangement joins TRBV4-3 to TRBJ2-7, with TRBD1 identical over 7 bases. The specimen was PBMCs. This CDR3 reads CASSQDGGQASYEQYF. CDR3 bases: TGCGCCAGCAGCCAAGATGGAGGACAGGCAAGCTACGAGCAGTACTTC.